This TCR beta chain stems from a study of cytomegalovirus exposure and HLA in healthy donors. Study outcomes and limitations: Researchers counted 164 TCR beta chains as cytomegalovirus-associated. Using the classifier, cytomegalovirus status was reportedly diagnosed with high specificity and sensitivity. Later analysis associated a missense DCLRE1C variant with TCR beta V- and J-gene trimming.

CDR3 size: 14 residues. Germline V gene lookup returns CDR1 SGHTA and CDR2 FQGNSA. Trimming shortened V by 3 bases and J by 0 bases, and 9 bases separated the two germline ends. PCR amplification relied on 60 Vbeta primers (plus 13 Jbeta primers). Produced via immunoSEQ multiplex PCR; TCRdb's table is partial and in-frame only. The table has more than 130,000 clones, roughly three quarters seen once. As for this clone: Its specificity is not known.

Input material: PBMCs. V is TRBV7-2 and J is TRBJ2-7; a weak D match, TRBD1 (5 bases). This TCR came from a woman aged 50 to 60 in good health and CMV-seronegative. CDR3 nucleotide sequence: TGTGCCAGCAGCTTGGCAGGGAACTCCTACGAGCAGTACTTC. This gives the protein CASSLAGNSYEQYF.